These 16 T cell receptor beta chains share one sample of origin, sequenced in a study of spatial heterogeneity in lung cancer. TCRdb analysed the 5' RACE reads with MiXCR anew, one entry per CDR3 protein. This repertoire shows a few thousand distinct CDR3 sequences, 15% to 20% found once; its top ten account for around 43%. Sample time point: sample taken at primary tumor resection. Extraction of whole RNA from tumor, nontumor lung or frozen PBMC preceded unsorted sequencing. The specimen was PBMCs, collected at surgery. The origin of the receptors is a male donor with early-stage non-small cell lung cancer.

This clonotype is medium-sized by share. V gene TRBV24-1 combines with J gene TRBJ2-5, with a tentative D call TRBD1 (6 bases). V lost 1 base to trimming and J lost 5 bases, with 13 bases between them. The CDR3 spans 15 residues. Germline V gene lookup returns CDR1 KGHDR and CDR2 SFDVKD. CDR3 in amino acids: CATSDFLGGGETQYF. In DNA, the CDR3 is TGTGCCACCAGTGATTTCCTAGGGGGTGGTGAGACCCAGTACTTC.

This chain joins TRBV6-5 and TRBJ1-2; the D is unclear. The V end was cut by 0 bases, the J end by 6 bases, with 14 bases between. The CDR3 loop spans 15 amino acids. Germline CDR1 is MNHEY and CDR2 is SVGAGI. In DNA form, the CDR3 reads TGTGCCAGCAGTTACTCGAGGGCAGTAGGGAATGGCTACACCTTC. This gives the protein CASSYSRAVGNGYTF.

By share, this clonotype ranks as medium-sized (0.01 to 0.1%). The chain couples TRBV19 to TRBJ2-2; D is tentatively TRBD1 or TRBD2 (6 bases each). Germline V gene sequence: CDR1 LNHDA, CDR2 SQIVND (reference sequence). Trimming pared 7 bases from V and 4 bases from J, leaving 16 bases between. The CDR3 sequence is 15 residues long. CDR3 amino acids: CASTPGASLTGELFF. The CDR3 region has the DNA TGTGCCAGTACCCCGGGGGCCTCACTCACCGGGGAGCTGTTTTTT.

By its share, this clonotype is medium-sized. This chain connects TRBV5-1 to TRBJ2-2; 7 bases align to TRBD1. With 3 bases clipped from V and 1 base from J, the junction kept 3 bases outside the gene matches. The CDR3 contains 15 residues. CDR1 SGHRS and CDR2 YFSETQ come from the germline V gene. The CDR3 DNA reads TGCGCCAGCAGCTCCAGGGGGTTGAACACCGGGGAGCTGTTTTTT. Translating it yields CASSSRGLNTGELFF.

At least ten counts were recorded for this clonotype. This chain links TRBV7-9 with TRBJ2-7; D possibly corresponds to TRBD1 (6 bases). V dropped 4 bases and J dropped 4 bases, with 8 bases sitting between them. This CDR3 region has 12 residues. The germline V gene encodes CDR1 SEHNR and CDR2 FQNEAQ (reference sequence). Here the CDR3 DNA reads TGTGCCAGCAGCTCGACAGGTTACGAGCAGTACTTC. Translated: CASSSTGYEQYF. The full variable domain, with the rest looked up from reference TRBV7-9 and TRBJ2-7, is DTGVSQNPRHKITKRGQNVTFRCDPISEHNRLYWYRQTLGQGPEFLTYFQNEAQLEKSRLLSDRFSAERPKGSFSTLEIQRTEQGDSAMYLCASSSTGYEQYFGPGTRLTVT.

This clonotype is medium-sized within its sample. The J gene is TRBJ2-3, the V gene TRBV15; 9 bases are a match to TRBD2. V lost 0 bases and J lost 4; bases outside the gene matches: 2. Germline lookup yields CDR1 LNHNV and CDR2 YYDKDF (reference sequence). The CDR3 covers 15 residues. CDR3 bases: TGTGCCACCAGCAGAGAACTAGCGGGTTCAGATACGCAGTATTTT. Residues: CATSRELAGSDTQYF.

This clonotype is termed medium-sized. The J gene is TRBJ1-5, the V gene TRBV7-9; a weak D match, TRBD1 (5 bases). The V end lost 7 bases, the J end lost 4 bases, and 14 bases lay between the germline ends. The CDR3 has 14 amino acids. Germline CDR1 and CDR2: SEHNR and FQNEAQ (reference sequence). The CDR3 is CASTPMGGNQPQHF. The CDR3 DNA sequence: TGTGCCAGCACTCCAATGGGGGGTAATCAGCCCCAGCATTTT.

This clonotype ranks as hyperexpanded (1% or more). The chain is built from TRBV13 and TRBJ2-7, with TRBD2 matching 8 bases. Trimming cost V 5 bases and J 7 bases; bases outside gene matches: 16. Germline assignment: CDR1 PRHDT and CDR2 FYEKMQ (reference sequence). The CDR3 is made up of 16 amino acids. The CDR3 spells CASSPLADGGVYEQYF. The CDR3 coding sequence is TGTGCCAGCAGCCCACTAGCGGACGGAGGGGTATATGAGCAGTACTTC.

This clonotype was counted a few times. The CDR3 DNA follows: TGCGCCAGCAGCTATAGTAATGAGCAGTTCTTC. Translated, it gives CASSYSNEQFF. The chain has TRBV5-1 and TRBJ2-1; no definite D call. The V gene's germline CDR1 is SGHRS and CDR2 YFSETQ. Trimming took off 3 bases at V and 7 bases at J, with 5 bases between the two ends. The CDR3 has 11 residues.

This clonotype was picked up a small number of times. The gene calls are TRBV6-5 and TRBJ2-6, with TRBD1 identical over 8 bases. This CDR3 comprises 16 residues. Germline values: CDR1 MNHEY, CDR2 SVGAGI. V lost 5 bases to trimming and J lost 2 bases; unmatched junction nucleotides: 5. CDR3: CASSRGQATGANVLTF. The DNA for the CDR3 is TGTGCCAGCAGTCGGGGACAGGCAACTGGGGCCAACGTCCTGACTTTC.

The gene calls are TRBV28 and TRBJ2-1; 10 bases are shared with TRBD2. Germline V gene lookup returns CDR1 MDHEN and CDR2 SYDVKM. The CDR3 contains 17 residues. V lost 6 bases to trimming and J lost 5 bases; unmatched junction nucleotides: 13. CDR3 residues: CASSPPSLAGDHNEQFF. CDR3 nucleotides: TGTGCCAGCAGCCCCCCCAGTCTAGCGGGGGACCACAATGAGCAGTTCTTC.

Relative to its sample, this clonotype is medium-sized (0.01 to 0.1%). The rearrangement joins TRBV18 to TRBJ2-2; D call uncertain. This CDR3 is 13 amino acids long. Germline CDR1 and CDR2: KGHSH and LQKENI. V was pared by 8 bases and J by 3 bases, with 10 bases between. The CDR3 protein is CASLWSDTGELFF. The CDR3 region has the DNA TGTGCCAGCCTGTGGTCGGACACCGGGGAGCTGTTTTTT.

This clonotype rates as medium-sized. The chain employs TRBV6-1 and TRBJ2-7, with TRBD1 as a possible D gene (5 bases). The germline V gene has CDR1 MNHNS and CDR2 SASEGT. This CDR3 is 16 amino acids long. V lost 10 bases and J lost 3, with 25 bases in between. In DNA, the CDR3 is TGTGCCACCCTAGAACCAATAGGGGCATCGATCTACGAGCAGTACTTC. Protein: CATLEPIGASIYEQYF.

In its sample, this clonotype is medium-sized. The rearrangement joins TRBV30 to TRBJ1-4; TRBD1 is a possible D gene (5 bases). Trimming took 6 bases from V and 0 from J, leaving 17 bases between them. The CDR3 totals 16 residues. Germline CDR1 is GTSNPN and CDR2 is SVGIG (reference sequence). CDR3 sequence reads: CACGGFWGATNEKLFF. The CDR3 nucleotides read TGTGCCTGCGGTGGATTTTGGGGGGCAACTAATGAAAAACTGTTTTTT.

This clonotype counts as medium-sized. The V call is TRBV30, the J call TRBJ1-2; D gene ambiguous. V was trimmed by 2 bases and J by 4 bases, leaving 11 bases between them. The CDR3 consists of 13 residues. Germline-derived CDR1 and CDR2 are GTSNPN and SVGIG (reference sequence). CDR3 loop: CAWSLEGSYGYTF. The CDR3 DNA reads TGTGCCTGGAGTTTGGAGGGATCCTATGGCTACACCTTC. Looking up the rest from reference TRBV30 and TRBJ1-2 gives the full variable domain: SQTIHQWPATLVQPVGSPLSLECTVEGTSNPNLYWYRQAAGRGLQLLFYSVGIGQISSEVPQNLSASRPQDRQFILSSKKLLLSDSGFYLCAWSLEGSYGYTFGSGTRLTVV.

The chain employs TRBV25-1 and TRBJ1-3; weak D call: TRBD1 (5 bases). The CDR3 totals 13 residues. CDR1 MGHDK and CDR2 SYGVNS come from the germline V gene. V lost 4 bases and J 6 bases, leaving 10 bases between the germline ends. CDR3 protein: CASSGVGENTIYF. The CDR3, as DNA: TGTGCCAGCAGTGGGGTGGGGGAAAACACCATATATTTT.